This T cell receptor (beta chain) was observed in a study of blood T cell repertoires in COVID-19. Original processing methods: By means of reference gene primer amplification, nucleated cell counts were estimated. Clones were sequenced by immunoSEQ multiplex PCR, and TCRdb holds only the in-frame ones, with some missing. Clone size and V and J calls were adopted from that table, with D and trimming inferred from the DNA. The profile shows a few hundred thousand clones, more than 75% of them singletons. Specimen: peripheral blood. This receptor was obtained from a human donor in a cohort sampled during active COVID-19.

CDR3 protein: CASSPNPGTGGRNTIYF. Here the CDR3 DNA reads TGTGCCAGCTCACCCAACCCCGGGACAGGGGGCAGAAACACCATATATTTT. The chain uses TRBV18 and TRBJ1-3; TRBD1 matches at 12 bases. CDR1 KGHSH and CDR2 LQKENI come from the germline V gene. The CDR3 runs 17 residues. Losses at the gene ends were 3 bases for V and 5 bases for J; bases not matched to a gene: 8. The complete variable domain, with remaining parts taken from reference TRBV18 and TRBJ1-3, reads NAGVMQNPRHLVRRRGQEARLRCSPMKGHSHVYWYRQLPEEGLKFMVYLQKENIIDESGMPKERFSAEFPKEGPSILRIQQVVRGDSAAYFCASSPNPGTGGRNTIYFGEGSWLTVV.